This record looks at one TCR beta chain sequence and its context. Its antigen remains unknown. This entry belongs to a study of T cells in Graves' hyperthyroidism and ophthalmopathy. Unmatched junction bases numbered 10, after V lost 5 bases and J lost 7 bases. The germline V gene encodes CDR1 SNHLY and CDR2 FYNNEI. The CDR3 has 14 residues. TCR beta CDR3 sequences were amplified from RNA transcripts. With the HTBI primer set, the TCR CDR3 went through a first round of RT-PCR. Using its own MiXCR run on the multiplex PCR reads, TCRdb lists one record per CDR3 protein. The sample includes hundreds of thousands of distinct CDR3 sequences, 40% to 55% seen only once; the top ten take more than 7%. Study-wide results and caveats: A 13 V-J model separated ophthalmopathy from stable hyperthyroidism. The model foresaw ophthalmopathy a median roughly 6 months prior to onset.

The V call is TRBV2, the J call TRBJ2-7; 8 nucleotides agree with TRBD2. The TCR comes from an adult man with Graves' disease, either hyperthyroidism or ophthalmopathy (not recorded which). Input material: peripheral blood or thyroid tissue (not recorded which). The CDR3 spells CASSPGLGPSEQYF. The CDR3 bases are TGTGCCAGCAGTCCGGGACTAGGCCCCTCGGAGCAGTACTTC.